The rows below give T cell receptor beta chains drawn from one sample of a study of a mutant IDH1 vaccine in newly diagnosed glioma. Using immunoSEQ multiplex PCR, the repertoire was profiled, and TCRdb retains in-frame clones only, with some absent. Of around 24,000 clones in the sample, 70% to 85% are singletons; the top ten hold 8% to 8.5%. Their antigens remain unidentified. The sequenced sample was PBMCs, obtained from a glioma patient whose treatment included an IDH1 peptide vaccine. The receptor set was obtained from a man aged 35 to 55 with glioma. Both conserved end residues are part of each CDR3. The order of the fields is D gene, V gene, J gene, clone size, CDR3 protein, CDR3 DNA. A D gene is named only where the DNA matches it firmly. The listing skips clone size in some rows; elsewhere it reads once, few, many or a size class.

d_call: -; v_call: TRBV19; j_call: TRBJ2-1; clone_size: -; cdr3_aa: CASSIHAKEQFF; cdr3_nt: TGTGCCAGTAGTATACACGCTAAAGAGCAGTTCTTC
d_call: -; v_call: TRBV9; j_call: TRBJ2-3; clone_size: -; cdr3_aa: CASSDRLTDTQYF; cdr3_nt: TGTGCCAGCAGCGACAGACTTACAGATACGCAGTATTTT
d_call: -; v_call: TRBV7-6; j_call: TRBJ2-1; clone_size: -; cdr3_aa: CASSTQGNEQFF; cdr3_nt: TGTGCCAGCAGCACCCAGGGAAATGAGCAGTTCTTC
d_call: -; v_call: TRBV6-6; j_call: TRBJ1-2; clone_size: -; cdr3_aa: CASSYVGASQYGYTF; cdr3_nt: TGTGCCAGCAGTTACGTAGGAGCTTCGCAATATGGCTACACCTTC
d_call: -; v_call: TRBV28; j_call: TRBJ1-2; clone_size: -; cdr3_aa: CASSSSGVYGYTF; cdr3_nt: TGTGCCAGCAGTTCCTCAGGGGTGTATGGCTACACCTTC
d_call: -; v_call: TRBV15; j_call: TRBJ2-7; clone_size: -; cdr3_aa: CATSRGQTNEQYF; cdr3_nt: TGTGCCACCAGCAGAGGCCAGACTAACGAGCAGTACTTC
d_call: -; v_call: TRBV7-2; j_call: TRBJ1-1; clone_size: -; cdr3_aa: CASSLGGRTEAFF; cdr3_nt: TGTGCCAGCAGCTTAGGGGGGCGGACTGAAGCTTTCTTT
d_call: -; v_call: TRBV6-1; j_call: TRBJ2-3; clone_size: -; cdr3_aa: CASTARGIPDTQYF; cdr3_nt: TGTGCCAGCACCGCGAGGGGGATACCAGATACGCAGTATTTT
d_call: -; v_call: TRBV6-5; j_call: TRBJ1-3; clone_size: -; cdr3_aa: CAPGLRLKPIYF; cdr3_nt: TGTGCCCCCGGCTTACGGTTGAAACCCATATATTTT
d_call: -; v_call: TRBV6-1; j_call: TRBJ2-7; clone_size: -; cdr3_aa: CASSTGPQHYEQYF; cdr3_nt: TGTGCCAGCAGCACGGGACCTCAACACTACGAGCAGTACTTC
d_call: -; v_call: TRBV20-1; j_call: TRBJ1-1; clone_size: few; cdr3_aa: CSSFQATEAFF; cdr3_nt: TGCAGTTCCTTCCAGGCCACTGAAGCTTTCTTT
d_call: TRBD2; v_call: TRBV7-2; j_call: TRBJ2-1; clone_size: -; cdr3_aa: CASSREAGVGDEQFF; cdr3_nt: TGTGCCAGCAGCCGAGAGGCGGGAGTCGGCGATGAGCAGTTCTTC
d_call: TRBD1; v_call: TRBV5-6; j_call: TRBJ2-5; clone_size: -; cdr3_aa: CASTPLGTGQETQYF; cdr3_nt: TGTGCCAGCACACCCCTGGGGACAGGACAAGAGACCCAGTACTTC
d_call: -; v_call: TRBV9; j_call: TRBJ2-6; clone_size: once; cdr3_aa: CASSATGLSSGANVLTF; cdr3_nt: TGTGCCAGCAGCGCAACAGGTCTCAGCTCTGGGGCCAACGTCCTGACTTTC
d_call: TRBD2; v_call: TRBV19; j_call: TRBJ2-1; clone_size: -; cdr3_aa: CASSIAGGPNNEQFF; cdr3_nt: TGTGCCAGTAGTATAGCGGGAGGGCCCAACAATGAGCAGTTCTTC
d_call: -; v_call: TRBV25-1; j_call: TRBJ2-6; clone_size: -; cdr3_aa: CASSAKDTDHWVLTF; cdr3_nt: TGTGCCAGCAGTGCCAAGGACACCGACCACTGGGTCCTGACTTTC
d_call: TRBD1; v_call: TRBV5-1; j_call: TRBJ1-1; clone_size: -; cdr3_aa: CASSRQGTTEAFF; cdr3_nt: TGCGCCAGCAGCCGACAGGGGACAACTGAAGCTTTCTTT
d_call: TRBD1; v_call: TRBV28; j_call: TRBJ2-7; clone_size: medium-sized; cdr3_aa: CASSSAQSTGGLYEQYF; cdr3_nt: TGTGCCAGCAGTTCTGCTCAATCGACAGGGGGCCTCTACGAGCAGTACTTC
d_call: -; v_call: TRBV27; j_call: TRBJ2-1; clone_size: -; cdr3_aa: CASSLSQGFSLNEQFF; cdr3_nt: TGTGCCAGCAGTTTATCGCAGGGGTTCTCACTCAATGAGCAGTTCTTC
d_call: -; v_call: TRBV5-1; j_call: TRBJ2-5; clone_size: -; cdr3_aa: CASSLGTEETQYF; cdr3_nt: TGCGCCAGCAGCTTGGGGACAGAAGAGACCCAGTACTTC
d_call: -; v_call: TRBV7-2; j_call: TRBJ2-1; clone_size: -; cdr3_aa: CASRREVNSYNEQFF; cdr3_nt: TGTGCCAGCAGGAGGGAGGTTAACTCCTACAATGAGCAGTTCTTC
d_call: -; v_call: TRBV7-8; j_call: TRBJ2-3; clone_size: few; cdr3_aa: CASNLADTQYF; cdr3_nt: TGTGCCAGCAACTTAGCTGATACGCAGTATTTT
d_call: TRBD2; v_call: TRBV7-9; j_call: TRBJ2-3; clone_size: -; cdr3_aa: CASSPRGAGATDTQYF; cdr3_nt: TGTGCCAGCAGCCCACGCGGAGCGGGAGCCACAGATACGCAGTATTTT
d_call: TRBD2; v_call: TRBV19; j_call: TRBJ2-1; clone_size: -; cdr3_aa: CASSIGSAGGRGEQFF; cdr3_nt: TGTGCCAGTAGTATAGGGTCAGCGGGAGGGCGGGGTGAGCAGTTCTTC
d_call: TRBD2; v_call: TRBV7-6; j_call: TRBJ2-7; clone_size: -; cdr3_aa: CASSMSTSRDEQYF; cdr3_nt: TGTGCCAGCAGCATGTCGACTAGCAGGGACGAGCAGTACTTC
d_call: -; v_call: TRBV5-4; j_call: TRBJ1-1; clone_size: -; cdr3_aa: CASSQRLGGLNTEAFF; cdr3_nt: TGCGCCAGCAGCCAGCGACTGGGAGGGCTGAACACTGAAGCTTTCTTT
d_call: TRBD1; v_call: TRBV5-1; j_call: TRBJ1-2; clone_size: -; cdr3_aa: CASSLTAGGANYGYTF; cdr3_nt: TGCGCCAGCAGCTTGACGGCAGGGGGCGCGAACTATGGCTACACCTTC
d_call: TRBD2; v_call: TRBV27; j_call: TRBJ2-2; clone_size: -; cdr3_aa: CASSLSYATSGRGGELFF; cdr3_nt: TGTGCCAGCAGTTTATCGTACGCGACTAGCGGGAGAGGCGGGGAGCTGTTTTTT
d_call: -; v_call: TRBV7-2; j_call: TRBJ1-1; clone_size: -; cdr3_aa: CASSLEGVNTEAFF; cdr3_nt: TGTGCCAGCAGCTTAGAAGGTGTGAACACTGAAGCTTTCTTT
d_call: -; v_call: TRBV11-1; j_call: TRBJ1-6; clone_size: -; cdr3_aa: CASSLYGKNLHF; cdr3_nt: TGTGCCAGCAGCTTGTACGGGAAGAACCTCCACTTT
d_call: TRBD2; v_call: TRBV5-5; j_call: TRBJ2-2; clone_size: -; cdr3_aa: CASSFRLAPGELFF; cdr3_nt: TGTGCCAGCAGCTTCCGACTAGCCCCCGGGGAGCTGTTTTTT
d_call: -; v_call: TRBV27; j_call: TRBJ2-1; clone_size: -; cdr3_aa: CATTKVGSYNEQFF; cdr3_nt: TGTGCCACCACGAAGGTGGGTTCCTACAATGAGCAGTTCTTC
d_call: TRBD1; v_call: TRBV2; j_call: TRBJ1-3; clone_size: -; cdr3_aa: CASSNTGAGGNTIYF; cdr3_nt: TGTGCCAGCAGTAACACAGGGGCAGGCGGAAACACCATATATTTT
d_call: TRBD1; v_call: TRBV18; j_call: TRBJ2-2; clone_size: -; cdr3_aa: CASSPQGAGYTGELFF; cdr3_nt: TGTGCCAGCTCACCACAGGGGGCCGGTTACACCGGGGAGCTGTTTTTT
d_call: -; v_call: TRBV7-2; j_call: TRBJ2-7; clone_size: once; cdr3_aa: CASSLVYHGPGGPNEQYF; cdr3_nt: TGTGCCAGCAGCTTAGTATATCATGGTCCGGGCGGACCCAACGAGCAGTACTTC
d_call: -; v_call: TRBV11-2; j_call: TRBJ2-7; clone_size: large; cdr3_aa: CASTFGYEQYF; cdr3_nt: TGTGCCAGCACCTTCGGATACGAGCAGTACTTC
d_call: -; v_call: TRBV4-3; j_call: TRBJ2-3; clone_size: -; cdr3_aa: CASSVSSQGSQYF; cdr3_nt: TGCGCCAGCAGCGTTTCTTCTCAGGGGTCGCAGTATTTT
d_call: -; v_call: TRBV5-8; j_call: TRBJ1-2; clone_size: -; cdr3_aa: CASTSQRGRYGYTF; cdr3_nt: TGTGCCAGCACCTCACAACGGGGACGCTATGGCTACACCTTC
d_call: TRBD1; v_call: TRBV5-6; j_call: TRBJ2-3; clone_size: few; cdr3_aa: CASSYTGTGGADTQYF; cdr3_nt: TGTGCCAGCAGTTATACCGGGACAGGGGGCGCGGATACGCAGTATTTT
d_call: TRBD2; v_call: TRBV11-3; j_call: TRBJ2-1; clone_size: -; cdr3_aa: CASSFRTSGSYEQFF; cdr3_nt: TGTGCCAGCAGCTTCCGGACTAGCGGGAGTTATGAGCAGTTCTTC
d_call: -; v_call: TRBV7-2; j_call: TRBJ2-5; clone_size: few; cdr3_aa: CASSLGPVETQYF; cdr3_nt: TGTGCCAGCAGCTTAGGACCAGTAGAGACCCAGTACTTC
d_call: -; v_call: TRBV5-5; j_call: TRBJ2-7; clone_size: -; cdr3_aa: CASSLQPTVGDEQYF; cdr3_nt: TGTGCCAGCAGCCTGCAACCCACCGTGGGGGACGAGCAGTACTTC
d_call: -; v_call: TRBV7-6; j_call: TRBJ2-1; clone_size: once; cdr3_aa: CASSLLGEDNEQFF; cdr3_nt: TGTGCCAGCAGCTTACTTGGCGAAGACAATGAGCAGTTCTTC
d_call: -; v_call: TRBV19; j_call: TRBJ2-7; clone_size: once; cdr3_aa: CASSKGTFYEQYF; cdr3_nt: TGTGCCAGTTCTAAAGGGACCTTCTACGAGCAGTACTTC
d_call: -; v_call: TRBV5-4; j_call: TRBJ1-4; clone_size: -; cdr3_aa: CASSFMAGDNEKLFF; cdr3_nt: TGTGCCAGCAGCTTTATGGCAGGGGATAATGAAAAACTGTTTTTT
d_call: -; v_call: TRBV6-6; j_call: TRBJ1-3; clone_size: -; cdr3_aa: CASEWGNSGNTIYF; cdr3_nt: TGTGCCAGCGAGTGGGGCAACTCTGGAAACACCATATATTTT
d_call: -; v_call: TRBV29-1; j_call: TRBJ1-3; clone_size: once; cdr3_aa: CSVELNGLENTIYF; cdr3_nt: TGCAGCGTTGAACTTAACGGTTTGGAAAACACCATATATTTT
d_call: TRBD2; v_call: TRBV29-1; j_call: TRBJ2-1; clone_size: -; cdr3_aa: CSVEGLAGGDEQFF; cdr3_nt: TGCAGCGTTGAAGGGCTAGCGGGAGGGGATGAGCAGTTCTTC
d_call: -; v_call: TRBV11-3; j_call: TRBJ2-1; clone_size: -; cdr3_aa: CASSLMRGGEQFF; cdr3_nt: TGTGCCAGCAGCTTAATGCGCGGGGGCGAGCAGTTCTTC
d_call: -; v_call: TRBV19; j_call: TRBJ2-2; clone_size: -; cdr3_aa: CASSDRKINTGELFF; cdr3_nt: TGTGCCAGTAGTGACAGAAAGATAAACACCGGGGAGCTGTTTTTT
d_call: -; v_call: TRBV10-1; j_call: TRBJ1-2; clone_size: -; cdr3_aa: CASSEAGAYGYTF; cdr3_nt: TGCGCCAGCAGTGAGGCGGGGGCTTATGGCTACACCTTC
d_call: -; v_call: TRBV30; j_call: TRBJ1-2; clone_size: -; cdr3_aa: CAWVTGSYGYTF; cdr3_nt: TGTGCCTGGGTTACAGGGAGCTATGGCTACACCTTC